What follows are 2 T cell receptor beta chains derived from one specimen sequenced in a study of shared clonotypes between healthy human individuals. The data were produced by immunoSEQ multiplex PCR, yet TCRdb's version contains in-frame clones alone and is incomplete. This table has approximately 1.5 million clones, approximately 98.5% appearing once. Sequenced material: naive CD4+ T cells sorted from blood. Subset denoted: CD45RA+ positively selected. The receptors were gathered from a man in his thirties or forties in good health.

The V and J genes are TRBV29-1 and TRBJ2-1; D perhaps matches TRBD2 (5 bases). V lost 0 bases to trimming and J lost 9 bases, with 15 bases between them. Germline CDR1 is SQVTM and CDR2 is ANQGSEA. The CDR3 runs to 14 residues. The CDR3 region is CSVEEERDGSEQFF. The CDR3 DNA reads TGCAGCGTTGAAGAAGAACGGGATGGGAGTGAGCAGTTCTTC.

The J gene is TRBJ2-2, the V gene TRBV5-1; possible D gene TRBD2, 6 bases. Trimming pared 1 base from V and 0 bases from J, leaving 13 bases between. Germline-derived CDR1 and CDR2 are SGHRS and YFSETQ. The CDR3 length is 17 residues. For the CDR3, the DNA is TGCGCCAGCAGCTTGTCTAGCGCCCCAGCGAACACCGGGGAGCTGTTTTTT. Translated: CASSLSSAPANTGELFF.